This TCR beta chain was sequenced in a study of metastatic and nonmetastatic thyroid tumors (dated by TCRdb to 2020 to 2021). General notes on the study: Repertoires from peripheral blood and from tumor or nodule tissue samples of malignant and benign thyroid patients were compared. On the study overall, not on this receptor specifically: In both blood and tumor samples, malignant tumors were reported to have significantly higher TCR beta diversity than benign nodules.

Cut back by 3 bases and 5 bases, the V and J ends lie 10 bases apart. CDR1 is given as MNHEY and CDR2 as SVGAGI, both from the germline V gene. The CDR3 measures 13 amino acids from cysteine to phenylalanine. CDR3 DNA is the only sequence kept; it has 39 bases, read in frame from the first base. No treatment had been received by any patient before thyroid surgery. Using T-cell receptor beta sequencing, the researchers looked back retrospectively at clinical samples from patients, gathered between about 2011 and 2019. Many counts were recorded for this clone. No antigen is known for it. No qualities accompany the bases; no much larger clone lies one base away. Receptors were amplified or captured by PCR. These reads were obtained on an Illumina HiSeq 4000. High-throughput sequencing was used to profile the TCR beta-chain CDR3 region of every patient. Turning to the authors' computational methods: CDR3 differences across clinicopathological groups were used to build a classifier for discriminating distant-metastatic papillary thyroid cancer patients. The Shannon index was used to assess repertoire diversity, and the Morisita-Horn index was used to assess tumor-blood repertoire similarity. TCRdb reran the public reads through fastp at Q25 and MiXCR, keeping productive beta chains. TCRdb, not the original authors, processed these V and J calls. A total of around 35,000 clones appear in this sample, about a sixth of them only once. The ten top clones hold roughly 6% of the sample.

Input material: blood. The origin of this receptor is a male donor with papillary thyroid cancer or a benign thyroid nodule (not recorded which). Some clones in this sample may be carry-over from other donors' samples. The chain was built from TRBV6-5 and TRBJ1-2; possibly the D gene is TRBD1, per 6 matching bases. CDR3 sequence: CASSYNRAYGYTF. The DNA is as follows: TGTGCCAGCAGTTATAACAGGGCTTATGGCTACACCTTC.